This T cell receptor beta chain was found in a study of blood T cell repertoires in COVID-19. Overall study: From the United States, Italy and Spain came samples of acute and convalescent COVID-19. Nucleic acid was either cDNA or gDNA, and it came from T cells, B-cell-depleted T cells, or PBMCs.

Method: immunoSEQ multiplex PCR; TCRdb's copy keeps in-frame clones and lacks some. The sample yields about 130,000 clones, approximately 88% seen once. Per the germline V gene, CDR1 is LGHNA and CDR2 is YNFKEQ. The CDR3 consists of 15 residues. Germline trimming cut 1 base from V and 7 bases from J; bases unmatched to any gene: 10. The V and J genes are TRBV4-2 and TRBJ2-7, with 7 bases that match TRBD2. The sample consisted of peripheral blood. The receptor comes from a man between 50 and 59 years old with acute or convalescent COVID-19. The CDR3 protein is CASSQVETSSSEQYF. As DNA, the CDR3 is TGTGCCAGCAGCCAAGTTGAGACTAGCTCGTCTGAGCAGTACTTC.